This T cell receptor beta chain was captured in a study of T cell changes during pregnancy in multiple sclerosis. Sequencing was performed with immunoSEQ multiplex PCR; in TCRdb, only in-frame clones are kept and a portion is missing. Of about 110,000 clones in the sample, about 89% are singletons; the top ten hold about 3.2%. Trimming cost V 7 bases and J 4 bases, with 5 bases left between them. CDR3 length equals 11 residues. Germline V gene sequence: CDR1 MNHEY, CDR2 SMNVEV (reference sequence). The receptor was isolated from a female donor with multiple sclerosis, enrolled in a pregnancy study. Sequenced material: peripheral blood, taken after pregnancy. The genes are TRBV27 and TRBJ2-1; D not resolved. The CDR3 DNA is TGTGCCAGCACACTATACAATGAGCAGTTCTTC. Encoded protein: CASTLYNEQFF.